This TCR beta chain was profiled in a study of identical twins. Study results and limitations: It was possible that invariant MAIT and iNKT cells partly confounded the zero-insertion analyses. Donors were not followed over many years; analysis was cross-sectional. Carriage of fewer insertions was seen in abundant cord blood beta clonotypes, whereas memory repertoires showed none.

TCRdb analysed the 5' RACE reads with MiXCR anew, one entry per CDR3 protein. This sample has a few hundred thousand distinct CDR3 sequences, with 9% to 15% found just once. The CDR3 sequence is 16 residues long. Between the trimmed V and J ends, which lost 5 bases and 5 bases, there was a span of 20 bases. In germline, CDR1 is PRHDT, CDR2 FYEKMQ (reference sequence). With regard to this clonotype: The antigen remains undetermined.

These data were also reused for a study on yellow fever vaccine responses in identical twins. That source reports: Twins' vaccine T cell response reportedly gave the appearance of partial convergence and partial personalization.

The origin of this receptor is a woman under 30 in good health. Sequences were obtained from CD8+ T cells sorted from blood. This rearrangement joins TRBV13 to TRBJ2-3; D ambiguous. The CDR3 here is CASSPQKWLSGDTQYF. In nucleotides, the CDR3 is TGTGCCAGCAGCCCCCAAAAGTGGCTTAGTGGAGATACGCAGTATTTT.